A selection of T cell receptor beta chains follows, all from one sample in a study of vaccination effects on CD4 cells after COVID-19. The repertoire was sequenced with immunoSEQ multiplex PCR; TCRdb's copy has only in-frame clones and lacks some. The sample shows some 40,000 clones, about 80% of them seen only once. No cognate antigen is known for these TCRs. The sequenced sample was CD4+ T cells from PBMCs cultured without peptide, obtained before COVID-19 vaccination. These receptors came from a human donor who received a COVID-19 vaccine. CDR3s include the opening cysteine and the closing phenylalanine or tryptophan. D genes are given only for firm matches. Clone size, where shown, is once, few, many, or a class for clones that have expanded.

cdr3_aa	cdr3_nt	v_call	j_call	d_call	clone_size
CASPKGWSRAGEQSTDTQYF	TGTGCCAGCCCTAAAGGGTGGTCCCGGGCGGGGGAGCAGAGCACAGATACGCAGTATTTT	TRBV5-8	TRBJ2-3	TRBD2	NA
CATSDLGWDYGYTF	TGTGCCACCAGTGATTTGGGTTGGGACTATGGCTACACCTTC	TRBV24-1	TRBJ1-2	NA	NA
CASTSGLASTDTQYF	TGTGCCAGCACCTCTGGACTAGCAAGCACAGATACGCAGTATTTT	TRBV28	TRBJ2-3	TRBD2	NA
CASSQGSGGSTDTQYF	TGCGCCAGCAGCCAAGGTAGCGGGGGGAGCACAGATACGCAGTATTTT	TRBV4-3	TRBJ2-3	TRBD2	NA
CASSRQGAEAFF	TGTGCCAGCAGCAGACAGGGAGCTGAAGCTTTCTTT	TRBV5-6	TRBJ1-1	TRBD1	NA
CASSLGDPNTGELFF	TGCGCCAGCAGCTTAGGGGACCCGAACACCGGGGAGCTGTTTTTT	TRBV5-1	TRBJ2-2	NA	NA
CASSVVGDSPLHF	TGTGCCAGCAGCGTAGTCGGGGATTCACCCCTCCACTTT	TRBV9	TRBJ1-6	NA	NA
CASMGQGDGYTF	TGTGCCAGCATGGGACAGGGTGATGGCTACACCTTC	TRBV28	TRBJ1-2	TRBD1	NA
CASSFGTPNSPLHF	TGTGCCAGCAGTTTCGGTACCCCAAATTCACCCCTCCACTTT	TRBV28	TRBJ1-6	NA	NA
CASSFIRGTGNTEAFF	TGTGCCAGCAGTTTCATCCGAGGGACGGGGAACACTGAAGCTTTCTTT	TRBV6-2/TRBV6-3	TRBJ1-1	NA	NA
CASSLGGGASDTQYF	TGTGCCAGCAGCTTAGGTGGGGGGGCCTCGGATACGCAGTATTTT	TRBV7-9	TRBJ2-3	NA	NA
CASSEKGGSSLGTQYF	TGTGCCAGCAGTGAAAAGGGGGGCAGCTCCCTGGGGACCCAGTACTTC	TRBV6-1	TRBJ2-5	NA	NA
CASSVLGQGNNEQFF	TGTGCCAGTAGTGTACTGGGACAGGGCAACAATGAGCAGTTCTTC	TRBV19	TRBJ2-1	TRBD1	NA
CASSYAGPSNQPQHF	TGTGCCAGCAGTTATGCGGGCCCAAGCAATCAGCCCCAGCATTTT	TRBV6-2/TRBV6-3	TRBJ1-5	NA	NA
CASSLQGKAVGNQPQHF	TGTGCCAGCAGTCTTCAGGGAAAGGCGGTTGGCAATCAGCCCCAGCATTTT	TRBV6-4	TRBJ1-5	NA	NA
CASSLPGEGQPQHF	TGTGCCAGCAGCTTACCTGGGGAGGGACAGCCCCAGCATTTT	TRBV7-9	TRBJ1-5	NA	NA
CASSLDREYQPQHF	TGTGCCAGCAGCTTGGACAGGGAATACCAGCCCCAGCATTTT	TRBV5-8	TRBJ1-5	NA	NA
CASSVGGAVGANVLTF	TGTGCCAGCAGCGTAGGGGGGGCGGTTGGGGCCAACGTCCTGACTTTC	TRBV9	TRBJ2-6	NA	once
CASSQVGDRGAFF	TGCGCCAGCAGCCAAGTCGGGGACCGGGGAGCTTTCTTT	TRBV4-1	TRBJ1-1	NA	NA
CASSLGETGKLFF	TGTGCCAGCAGTTTGGGGGAGACTGGTAAACTGTTTTTT	TRBV12-3/TRBV12-4	TRBJ1-4	NA	NA
CAINPGQGETDTQYF	TGTGCCATCAACCCGGGACAGGGAGAAACAGATACGCAGTATTTT	TRBV21-1	TRBJ2-3	NA	NA
CASSLKTSGAGELFF	TGTGCCAGCAGCTTGAAGACTAGCGGGGCCGGGGAGCTGTTTTTT	TRBV5-4	TRBJ2-2	TRBD2	NA
CSVVIYTEAFF	TGCAGCGTTGTCATTTACACTGAAGCTTTCTTT	TRBV29-1	TRBJ1-1	NA	NA
CASSWTGEETQYF	TGTGCCAGCAGCTGGACAGGGGAAGAGACCCAGTACTTC	TRBV7-3	TRBJ2-5	TRBD1	NA
CASSVGQGEDQPQHF	TGTGCCAGCAGCGTAGGACAGGGGGAGGATCAGCCCCAGCATTTT	TRBV9	TRBJ1-5	TRBD1	once
CASSPQVGGQPQHF	TGCGCCAGCAGCCCCCAGGTGGGGGGGCAGCCCCAGCATTTT	TRBV5-1	TRBJ1-5	NA	few
CASSLGGGRRDTQYF	TGTGCCAGCAGCTTAGGTGGGGGGAGACGAGATACGCAGTATTTT	TRBV7-2	TRBJ2-3	NA	once
CASRDGQNNEKLFF	TGTGCCAGCAGGGACGGGCAGAATAATGAAAAACTGTTTTTT	TRBV6-6	TRBJ1-4	NA	NA
CASSLRGNQPQHF	TGTGCCAGCAGCTTGCGCGGTAATCAGCCCCAGCATTTT	TRBV7-2	TRBJ1-5	NA	NA
CSAEQNTEAFF	TGCAGTGCGGAGCAGAACACTGAAGCTTTCTTT	TRBV20-1	TRBJ1-1	NA	NA
CASSKAPGQGYGYTF	TGTGCCAGTAGTAAGGCCCCGGGACAGGGCTATGGCTACACCTTC	TRBV19	TRBJ1-2	TRBD1	NA
CASSPRDRGTTNEKLFF	TGTGCCAGCAGTCCCCGGGACAGGGGAACAACTAATGAAAAACTGTTTTTT	TRBV6-6	TRBJ1-4	TRBD1	once
CASSLGQKINQPQHF	TGTGCCAGCAGCCTCGGACAGAAAATCAATCAGCCCCAGCATTTT	TRBV5-8	TRBJ1-5	NA	medium-sized
CASGLVRAGADTQYF	TGTGCTAGTGGTTTGGTACGGGCAGGGGCAGATACGCAGTATTTT	TRBV12-5	TRBJ2-3	NA	few
CASSLVAGPNYGYTF	TGCGCCAGCAGCTTGGTTGCAGGGCCTAACTATGGCTACACCTTC	TRBV5-1	TRBJ1-2	NA	once